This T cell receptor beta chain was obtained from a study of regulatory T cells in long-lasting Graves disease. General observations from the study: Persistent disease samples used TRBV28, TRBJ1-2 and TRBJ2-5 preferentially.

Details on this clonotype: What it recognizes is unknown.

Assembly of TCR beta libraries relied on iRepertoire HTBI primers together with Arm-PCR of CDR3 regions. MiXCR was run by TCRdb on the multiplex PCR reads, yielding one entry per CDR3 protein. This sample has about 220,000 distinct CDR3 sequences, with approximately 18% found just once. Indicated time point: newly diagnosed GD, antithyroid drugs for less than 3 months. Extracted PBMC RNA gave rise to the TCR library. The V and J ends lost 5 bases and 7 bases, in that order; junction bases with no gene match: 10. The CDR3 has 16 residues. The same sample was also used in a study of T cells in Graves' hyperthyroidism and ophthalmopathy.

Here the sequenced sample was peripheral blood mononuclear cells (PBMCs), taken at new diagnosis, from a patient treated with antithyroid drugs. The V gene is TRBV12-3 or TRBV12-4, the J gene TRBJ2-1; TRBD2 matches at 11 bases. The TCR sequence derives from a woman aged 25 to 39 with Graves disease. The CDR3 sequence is CASSVSGLAALNEQFF. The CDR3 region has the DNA TGTGCCAGCAGTGTCTCGGGACTAGCGGCCCTAAATGAGCAGTTCTTC.